The 32 T cell receptor beta chains listed next were all sequenced from one sample in a study of beta chain features in type 1 diabetes (dated 2018 in TCRdb). These receptors are not linked to any known antigen. Library preparation employed the immunoSEQ multiplex PCR assay. The entire amount of isolated RNA was reverse transcribed using the High Capacity cDNA Reverse Transcription Kit, so the sequenced TCRB transcripts were expressed ones. This is the immuneACCESS table as TCRdb keeps it, with only in-frame sequences that have V and J called. A part of the clones is gone; compared with another copy, unresolved V genes explain less than half, and the rest is unexplained. Present in this sample are approximately 120,000 clones, about 18% of which were seen just once. 2.6% of the sample is in the top ten clones. On the study overall, not on this receptor specifically: In all four CD4+ subsets, TCRB CDR3 length was moderately but significantly shorter in type 1 diabetes patients.

The sequenced material came from central memory CD4+ T cells from blood. Receptors were obtained from a man between 18 and 35 years old with type 1 diabetes.

This clone was detected only a few times. This rearrangement joins TRBV6-6 to TRBJ2-1; TRBD2 agrees at 7 bases. The junction had 7 bases not matched to a gene; V was cut back by 5 bases and J by 0 bases. Looked up from germline, CDR1 is MNHNY and CDR2 is SVGAGI (reference sequence). The CDR3 loop spans 16 amino acids. The CDR3 DNA sequence: TGTGCCAGCAGTGGTCTAGCGGCTAGCTCCTACAATGAGCAGTTCTTC. Amino acids: CASSGLAASSYNEQFF.

This clone has only one observation. V usage is TRBV18 and J usage is TRBJ2-3, with D unresolved. The CDR3 has 12 residues. Trimming pared 5 bases from V and 0 bases from J, leaving 3 bases between. Germline V lookup: CDR1 KGHSH, CDR2 LQKENI. In DNA form, the CDR3 reads TGTGCCAGCTCATCCAGCACAGATACGCAGTATTTT. Its protein product is CASSSSTDTQYF.

The V and J genes are TRBV5-4 and TRBJ1-1, with a weak D call TRBD1 (5 bases). In germline, CDR1 is SGHNT, CDR2 YYREEE (reference sequence). This CDR3 is built from 16 residues. Trimming removed 4 bases from V and 0 bases from J, with 16 bases in between. The CDR3 loop reads CASSQLDSYMNTEAFF. CDR3 nucleotide sequence: TGTGCCAGCAGCCAACTAGACAGTTACATGAACACTGAAGCTTTCTTT.

This clone was counted ten times or more. The rearrangement joins TRBV11-3 to TRBJ2-3, with D perhaps TRBD2 (7 bases). Trimming took 5 bases from V and 5 from J, leaving 14 bases between them. Per the germline V gene, CDR1 is SGHNT and CDR2 is YENEEA. The CDR3 is 14 amino acids. CDR3 sequence: CASSPAGARDTQYF. CDR3 in DNA: TGTGCCAGCAGCCCCGCGGGGGCACGAGATACGCAGTATTTT.

V gene TRBV27 combines with J gene TRBJ2-3; D is undetermined. The CDR3 loop spans 12 amino acids. Trimming stripped 6 bases from V and 3 bases from J, with 7 bases between. Germline assignment: CDR1 MNHEY and CDR2 SMNVEV (reference sequence). CDR3 nucleotides: TGTGCCAGCAGGGGATTTACAGATACGCAGTATTTT. As protein: CASRGFTDTQYF.

The gene calls are TRBV9 and TRBJ1-3, with D perhaps TRBD1 (5 bases). Germline V gives CDR1 SGDLS, CDR2 YYNGEE. The CDR3 contains 15 residues. Deletions cut 4 bases from V and 2 bases from J, with 13 bases between. CDR3 DNA: TGTGCCAGCAGCCCTTCGGCAGGGACTGGAAACACCATATATTTT. This sequence encodes CASSPSAGTGNTIYF.

In its sample, this clone was seen a few times. The V call is TRBV5-6, the J call TRBJ2-4, with D maybe TRBD1 (6 bases). This CDR3 comprises 16 residues. Germline loops: CDR1 SGHDT, CDR2 YYEEEE. Trimming took 0 bases from V and 0 from J, leaving 10 bases between them. CDR3 sequence (DNA): TGTGCCAGCAGCTTGGGGGCAGGGGCAGCCAAAAACATTCAGTACTTC. It yields the protein CASSLGAGAAKNIQYF.

The CDR3 coding sequence is TGTGCCAGCAGCGTAGAGGCCACCTCCTACAATGAGCAGTTCTTC. It specifies CASSVEATSYNEQFF. This chain links TRBV9 with TRBJ2-1; D unclear. The germline gives CDR1 SGDLS, CDR2 YYNGEE. CDR3 length: 15 amino acids. Trimming removed 0 bases from V and 0 bases from J, with 7 bases in between.

This clone has a handful of counts. The chain is built from TRBV7-2 and TRBJ2-3; maybe TRBD1 (6 bases). The CDR3 is 15 amino acids. Germline V gives CDR1 SGHTA, CDR2 FQGNSA. Deletions cut 5 bases from V and 6 bases from J, with 18 bases between. The CDR3 here is CASSPNRVRSDTQYF. The CDR3 region has the DNA TGTGCCAGCAGCCCCAACAGGGTGAGGTCGGATACGCAGTATTTT.

This clone showed up just a few times. V gene TRBV4-1 combines with J gene TRBJ2-1, with D maybe TRBD1 (6 bases). The V end lost 3 bases, the J end lost 7 bases, and 19 bases lay between the germline ends. This CDR3 spans 16 amino acids. The germline CDR1 and CDR2 sequences are MGHRA and YSYEKL. CDR3 DNA sequence: TGCGCCAGCAGCCAGGAACAGGGATGGGAAAAAAATGAGCAGTTCTTC. Residues: CASSQEQGWEKNEQFF.

This chain joins TRBV18 and TRBJ2-3; 8 bases line up with TRBD2. V lost 6 bases to trimming and J lost 6 bases; unmatched junction nucleotides: 8. The CDR3 covers 14 residues. The germline V gene has CDR1 KGHSH and CDR2 LQKENI. The CDR3 sequence: CASSRTAGEDTQYF. CDR3 coding DNA: TGTGCCAGCTCCCGGACAGCGGGGGAGGATACGCAGTATTTT. Full variable domain (outside the CDR3, taken from reference TRBV18 and TRBJ2-3): NAGVMQNPRHLVRRRGQEARLRCSPMKGHSHVYWYRQLPEEGLKFMVYLQKENIIDESGMPKERFSAEFPKEGPSILRIQQVVRGDSAAYFCASSRTAGEDTQYFGPGTRLTVL.

This clone was seen more than once but under ten times. The chain employs TRBV29-1 and TRBJ2-7, with D perhaps matching TRBD1 (6 bases). Germline V gene data show CDR1 as SQVTM and CDR2 as ANQGSEA. The CDR3 covers 12 residues. Trimming shortened V by 7 bases and J by 6 bases, and 16 bases separated the two germline ends. The CDR3 DNA is TGCAGCGGCAGGACAGCTACCTCCGAGCAGTACTTC. The encoded protein is CSGRTATSEQYF.

This clone has only a few counts. V gene TRBV4-3 combines with J gene TRBJ2-5, with 12 bases that match TRBD2. V dropped 4 bases and J dropped 7; count of bases not matched to a gene: 10. Germline lookup yields CDR1 LGHNA and CDR2 YSLEER. This CDR3 is 16 amino acids long. The CDR3 coding sequence is TGCGCCAGCAGCCCCGGACTAGCGGGGTCTCAGGGGACCCAGTACTTC. Its protein product is CASSPGLAGSQGTQYF.

This clone was detected a few times. The chain joins TRBV6-5 to TRBJ1-1; 7 bases are shared with TRBD1. V gave up 8 bases and J gave up 5 bases; unmatched junction bases: 8. This CDR3 contains 13 residues. Germline V gene data show CDR1 as MNHEY and CDR2 as SVGAGI. The CDR3 DNA is TGTGCCAGCTGGCAGGGGGTGATGACTGAAGCTTTCTTT. Protein: CASWQGVMTEAFF.

In regard to this clone: Other DNA variants within this sample encode the same CDR3. The chain combines TRBV6-1 with TRBJ2-4, with TRBD1 as a possible D gene (5 bases). The CDR3 has 15 residues. Germline V lookup: CDR1 MNHNS, CDR2 SASEGT. Trimming removed 0 bases from V and 2 bases from J, with 8 bases in between. This chain's CDR3 is CASSEAQGTKNIQYF. The CDR3 DNA reads as TGTGCCAGCAGTGAAGCCCAGGGTACCAAAAACATTCAGTACTTC.

V and J are TRBV7-8 and TRBJ2-3, with TRBD2 matching over 11 bases. Germline CDR1 and CDR2: SGHVS and FQNEAQ. With 5 bases clipped from V and 4 bases from J, the junction kept 8 bases outside the gene matches. The length of the CDR3 is 16 residues. The CDR3 is CASSKVAGGTADTQYF. CDR3 nucleotides: TGTGCCAGCAGCAAAGTAGCGGGGGGGACCGCAGATACGCAGTATTTT.

This clone was counted only a few times. V is TRBV14 and J is TRBJ2-5, with D perhaps given as TRBD1 or TRBD2 (5 bases each). In germline, CDR1 is SGHDN, CDR2 FVKESK. The length of the CDR3 is 13 residues. With 5 bases removed from V and 5 bases from J, the gap between germline ends came to 12 bases. CDR3 coding DNA: TGTGCCAGCAGCTCCAGGGAGAGGGAGACCCAGTACTTC. Its translation: CASSSRERETQYF. Based on the CDR3 plus reference TRBV14 and TRBJ2-5, the full variable domain is EAGVTQFPSHSVIEKGQTVTLRCDPISGHDNLYWYRRVMGKEIKFLLHFVKESKQDESGMPNNRFLAERTGGTYSTLKVQPAELEDSGVYFCASSSRERETQYFGPGTRLLVL.

This clone has a handful of counts. The chain recombines TRBV30 with TRBJ2-2, with 10 positions matching TRBD2. Germline V CDR1 and CDR2: GTSNPN, SVGIG (reference sequence). J lost 6 bases, V lost 7 bases, and 17 bases had no gene match. The CDR3 extends over 17 amino acids. CDR3 bases: TGTGCCTTCCTTCCGACACCGACTAGCGGGTCCCCCGGGGAGCTGTTTTTT. Its translation: CAFLPTPTSGSPGELFF.

This clone was observed a few times. This sequence joins TRBV5-5 and TRBJ2-7; D tentatively fits TRBD1 or TRBD2 (5 bases each). With 0 bases removed from V and 3 bases from J, the gap between germline ends came to 10 bases. This CDR3 is 14 amino acids long. Germline-derived CDR1 and CDR2 are SGHKS and YYEKEE (reference sequence). In nucleotides, the CDR3 is TGTGCCAGCAGCTTGGAATGGGGGAGCTACGAGCAGTACTTC. Protein: CASSLEWGSYEQYF.

This clone has only a few counts. The gene calls are TRBV5-4 and TRBJ2-2; a possible D gene is TRBD2 (7 bases). This CDR3 comprises 14 residues. The germline V and J ends were trimmed by 8 bases and 6 bases, with 17 bases remaining between them. Germline assignment: CDR1 SGHNT and CDR2 YYREEE (reference sequence). CDR3 DNA sequence: TGTGCCAGTAGGGACACCGCGGGAGCCGGGGAGCTGTTTTTT. Its translation is CASRDTAGAGELFF.

In its sample, this clone was seen a few times. J is TRBJ2-6 and V is TRBV29-1; D gene ambiguous. From germline, CDR1 is SQVTM and CDR2 ANQGSEA. CDR3 size: 12 residues. Trimming removed 5 bases at V and 1 base at J, with 3 bases between. The DNA of the CDR3 is TGCAGCGTTTTTTCTGGGGCCAACGTCCTGACTTTC. It codes for CSVFSGANVLTF.

A few counts support this clone. This chain links TRBV30 with TRBJ2-5; 7 nucleotides agree with TRBD2. V gave up 2 bases and J gave up 2 bases; unmatched junction bases: 8. CDR1 and CDR2 (germline): GTSNPN, SVGIG (reference sequence). The CDR3 has 15 residues. CDR3 coding DNA: TGTGCCTGGAGTCTAGGCGGGGGTCATCAAGAGACCCAGTACTTC. Translating it yields CAWSLGGGHQETQYF. Supplemented by reference TRBV30 and TRBJ2-5, the full variable domain reads SQTIHQWPATLVQPVGSPLSLECTVEGTSNPNLYWYRQAAGRGLQLLFYSVGIGQISSEVPQNLSASRPQDRQFILSSKKLLLSDSGFYLCAWSLGGGHQETQYFGPGTRLLVL.

This clone is a singleton in its sample. V is TRBV30 and J is TRBJ2-3; a weak D match, TRBD2 (6 bases). The CDR3 runs to 12 residues. V was shortened by 2 bases and J by 9 bases, with 12 bases between the two germline ends. The germline V gene has CDR1 GTSNPN and CDR2 SVGIG (reference sequence). The CDR3 here is CAWSSTSWTQYF. The CDR3 DNA reads as TGTGCCTGGAGTTCAACTAGCTGGACGCAGTATTTT.

This clone came up a few times. The V and J genes are TRBV21-1 and TRBJ2-5; TRBD1 is the table's D call, not checked against the DNA. TRBV21-1 is reported as a pseudogene. The CDR3 is 15 residues long. The DNA of the CDR3 is TGTGCCAGCAGCAAGGGGCGGACAGGGTCGGAGACCCAGTACTTC. It translates to CASSKGRTGSETQYF.

The chain links TRBV5-1 to TRBJ2-5; 7 bases match TRBD1. Germline V gives CDR1 SGHRS, CDR2 YFSETQ. The CDR3 is made up of 15 amino acids. The J segment lost 3 bases and the V segment lost 3 bases, leaving 8 bases of the junction unmatched. The CDR3: CASSSTRQGKETQYF. For the CDR3, the DNA is TGCGCCAGCAGCTCGACTCGACAGGGAAAAGAGACCCAGTACTTC.

This clone was seen more than once but under ten times. V and J are TRBV21-1 and TRBJ2-7; the DNA was not used to check the table's D call, TRBD1. TRBV21-1 corresponds to a pseudogene. The CDR3 extends over 14 amino acids. In DNA form, the CDR3 reads TGTGCCAGCAGCGGTGGGACAGCTACCTACGAGCAGTACTTC. This codes for CASSGGTATYEQYF.

The chain has TRBV15 and TRBJ1-5, with D tentatively TRBD1 (6 bases). The CDR3 contains 14 residues. The germline V gene encodes CDR1 LNHNV and CDR2 YYDKDF (reference sequence). V was cut by 0 bases and J by 5 bases, with 8 bases left in between. The CDR3 nucleotides are TGTGCCACCAGCAGAGACAGGGGCGATCAGCCCCAGCATTTT. Protein product: CATSRDRGDQPQHF. Based on the CDR3 plus reference TRBV15 and TRBJ1-5, the full variable domain is DAMVIQNPRYQVTQFGKPVTLSCSQTLNHNVMYWYQQKSSQAPKLLFHYYDKDFNNEADTPDNFQSRRPNTSFCFLDIRSPGLGDTAMYLCATSRDRGDQPQHFGDGTRLSIL.

The chain links TRBV21-1 to TRBJ2-7; TRBD1 is taken as the D call from the table, unchecked against the DNA. TRBV21-1 is annotated as a pseudogene. This CDR3 is built from 15 residues. CDR3 sequence reads: CASKVVETGSYEQYF. In nucleotides, the CDR3 is TGTGCCAGCAAGGTTGTGGAGACAGGCTCCTACGAGCAGTACTTC.

In its sample, this clone was seen a few times. This chain uses TRBV30 with TRBJ1-3; no clear D gene. In germline, CDR1 is GTSNPN, CDR2 SVGIG (reference sequence). V lost 7 bases and J lost 0, with 13 bases in between. The CDR3 has 14 residues. CDR3 in DNA: TGTGCCTACGCGACCGTTTACTCTGGAAACACCATATATTTT. As protein: CAYATVYSGNTIYF.

This clone occurred a few times. V gene TRBV14 combines with J gene TRBJ2-7, with D possibly being TRBD2 (6 bases). The ends were cut back, 3 bases at V and 0 bases at J, with 18 bases in the middle. Per the germline V gene, CDR1 is SGHDN and CDR2 is FVKESK. The CDR3 has 17 amino acids. The CDR3 loop reads CASSHRGAGLSSYEQYF. For the CDR3, the DNA is TGTGCCAGCAGCCACCGAGGGGCAGGACTATCCTCCTACGAGCAGTACTTC.

The gene calls are TRBV30 and TRBJ2-1; 11 bases align to TRBD1. V shed 0 bases and J 4 bases; nucleotides not matched to a gene: 5. The germline CDR1 and CDR2 sequences are GTSNPN and SVGIG (reference sequence). This CDR3 has 16 amino acids. The CDR3 here is CAWSVTGTGGYNEQFF. In DNA form, the CDR3 reads TGTGCCTGGAGTGTAACCGGGACAGGGGGTTACAATGAGCAGTTCTTC.

This clone was detected many times. The V call is TRBV15, the J call TRBJ2-7, with 8 nucleotides matching TRBD1. CDR1 is LNHNV and CDR2 is YYDKDF in the germline V gene (reference sequence). This CDR3 has 17 amino acids. The V gene end was trimmed by 3 bases and the J gene end by 0 bases; junction bases not matched to a gene: 10. CDR3 DNA sequence: TGTGCCACCAGCAGGGATATAGGGACAGGATTCTCCTACGAGCAGTACTTC. Its translation: CATSRDIGTGFSYEQYF.